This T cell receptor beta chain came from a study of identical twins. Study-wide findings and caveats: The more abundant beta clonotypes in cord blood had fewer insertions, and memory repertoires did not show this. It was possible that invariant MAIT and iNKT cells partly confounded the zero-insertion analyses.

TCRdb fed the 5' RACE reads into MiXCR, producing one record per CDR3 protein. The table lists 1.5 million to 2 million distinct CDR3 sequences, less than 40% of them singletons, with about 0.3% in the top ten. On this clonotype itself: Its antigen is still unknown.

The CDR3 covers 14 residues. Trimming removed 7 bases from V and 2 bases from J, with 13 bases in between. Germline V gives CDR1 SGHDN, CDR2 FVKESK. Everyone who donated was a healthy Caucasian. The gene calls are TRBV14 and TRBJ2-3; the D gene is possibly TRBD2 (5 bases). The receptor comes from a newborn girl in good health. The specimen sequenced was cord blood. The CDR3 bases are TGTGCCAGCAACCGAGGGCGGTACACAGATACGCAGTATTTT. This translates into CASNRGRYTDTQYF.